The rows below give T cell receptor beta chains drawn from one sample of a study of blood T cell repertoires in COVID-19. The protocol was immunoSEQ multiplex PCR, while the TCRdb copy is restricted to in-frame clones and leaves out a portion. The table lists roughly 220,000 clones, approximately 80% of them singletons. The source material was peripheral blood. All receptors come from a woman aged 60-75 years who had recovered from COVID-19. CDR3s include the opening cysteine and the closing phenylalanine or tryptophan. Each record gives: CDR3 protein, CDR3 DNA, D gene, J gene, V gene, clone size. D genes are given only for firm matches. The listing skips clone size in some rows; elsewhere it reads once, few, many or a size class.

CDR3aa: CASSLDQQDRWVYEQYF
CDR3nt: TGTGCCAGCAGCTTAGATCAACAGGACAGGTGGGTCTACGAGCAGTACTTC
d_gene: TRBD1
j_gene: TRBJ2-7
v_gene: TRBV11-2
abundance: -

CDR3aa: CASSFFTYKGDLNSYEQYF
CDR3nt: TGTGCCAGCAGCTTTTTTACGTATAAGGGGGACCTAAACTCCTACGAGCAGTACTTC
d_gene: -
j_gene: TRBJ2-7
v_gene: TRBV7-8
abundance: once

CDR3aa: CASSLPAYEQYF
CDR3nt: TGTGCCAGCAGCTTGCCAGCCTACGAGCAGTACTTC
d_gene: -
j_gene: TRBJ2-7
v_gene: TRBV5-5
abundance: -

CDR3aa: CASTLNRDRVGNEQFF
CDR3nt: TGTGCCAGCACCCTAAACCGGGACAGGGTAGGCAATGAGCAGTTCTTC
d_gene: TRBD1
j_gene: TRBJ2-1
v_gene: TRBV9
abundance: -

CDR3aa: CASSPNYGYTF
CDR3nt: TGTGCCAGCAGCCCAAACTATGGCTACACCTTC
d_gene: -
j_gene: TRBJ1-2
v_gene: TRBV2
abundance: -

CDR3aa: CAISIGRGDYGYTF
CDR3nt: TGTGCCATCAGTATTGGCCGAGGAGATTATGGCTACACCTTC
d_gene: -
j_gene: TRBJ1-2
v_gene: TRBV10-3
abundance: once

CDR3aa: CASSEKWVARSYTF
CDR3nt: TGTGCCAGCAGTGAGAAGTGGGTCGCTAGGAGCTACACCTTC
d_gene: -
j_gene: TRBJ1-2
v_gene: TRBV6-1
abundance: -

CDR3aa: CASSLGDRYTDTQYF
CDR3nt: TGTGCCAGCAGCTTGGGGGACAGGTACACAGATACGCAGTATTTT
d_gene: TRBD1
j_gene: TRBJ2-3
v_gene: TRBV5-8
abundance: -

CDR3aa: CASSQDLAGGMGTGELFF
CDR3nt: TGTGCCAGCAGCCAAGATCTCGCGGGGGGAATGGGCACCGGGGAGCTGTTTTTT
d_gene: TRBD2
j_gene: TRBJ2-2
v_gene: TRBV3-1/TRBV3-2
abundance: -

CDR3aa: CASSSTRLAGDHEQYF
CDR3nt: TGTGCCAGCAGCTCCACAAGACTAGCGGGGGACCACGAGCAGTACTTC
d_gene: TRBD2
j_gene: TRBJ2-7
v_gene: TRBV7-9
abundance: -

CDR3aa: CASSFGTTYGYTF
CDR3nt: TGTGCCAGCAGTTTCGGGACAACTTATGGCTACACCTTC
d_gene: -
j_gene: TRBJ1-2
v_gene: TRBV27
abundance: -

CDR3aa: CASRGPGTGHTGELFF
CDR3nt: TGTGCCAGCAGGGGGCCCGGGACAGGGCACACCGGGGAGCTGTTTTTT
d_gene: TRBD1
j_gene: TRBJ2-2
v_gene: TRBV2
abundance: -

CDR3aa: CASSLVGEAYGYTF
CDR3nt: TGCGCCAGCAGCTTGGTAGGGGAGGCTTATGGCTACACCTTC
d_gene: -
j_gene: TRBJ1-2
v_gene: TRBV5-1
abundance: -

CDR3aa: CASSSGPTGQQYF
CDR3nt: TGTGCCAGCAGCTCTGGGCCAACAGGGCAGCAGTACTTC
d_gene: -
j_gene: TRBJ2-7
v_gene: TRBV5-6
abundance: -

CDR3aa: CASSVTGTYNSPLHF
CDR3nt: TGTGCCAGCAGCGTAACCGGGACCTATAATTCACCCCTCCACTTT
d_gene: -
j_gene: TRBJ1-6
v_gene: TRBV9
abundance: once

CDR3aa: CASSPRQPTNEKLFF
CDR3nt: TGTGCCAGCTCACCCAGACAGCCAACTAATGAAAAACTGTTTTTT
d_gene: -
j_gene: TRBJ1-4
v_gene: TRBV18
abundance: -

CDR3aa: CASERIAGGPGETQYF
CDR3nt: TGCGCCAGCGAAAGAATAGCGGGGGGGCCGGGAGAGACCCAGTACTTC
d_gene: TRBD2
j_gene: TRBJ2-5
v_gene: TRBV5-1
abundance: -

CDR3aa: CASSLGRADTQYF
CDR3nt: TGTGCCAGCAGCCTCGGGAGGGCAGATACGCAGTATTTT
d_gene: TRBD2
j_gene: TRBJ2-3
v_gene: TRBV7-2
abundance: -

CDR3aa: CASSRIPSWAANTGELFF
CDR3nt: TGTGCCAGCAGTCGGATACCCTCCTGGGCAGCGAACACCGGGGAGCTGTTTTTT
d_gene: -
j_gene: TRBJ2-2
v_gene: TRBV6-6
abundance: -

CDR3aa: CASSLSSSTDTQYF
CDR3nt: TGTGCCAGCAGTCTCTCGTCCAGCACAGATACGCAGTATTTT
d_gene: -
j_gene: TRBJ2-3
v_gene: TRBV9
abundance: -

CDR3aa: CASSPGGANEQFF
CDR3nt: TGTGCCAGCAGCCCCGGGGGGGCCAATGAGCAGTTCTTC
d_gene: TRBD2
j_gene: TRBJ2-1
v_gene: TRBV7-2
abundance: -

CDR3aa: CASSADTGGEGSPLHF
CDR3nt: TGCGCCAGCAGCGCCGACACAGGGGGCGAAGGTTCACCCCTCCACTTT
d_gene: TRBD1
j_gene: TRBJ1-6
v_gene: TRBV5-1
abundance: -

CDR3aa: CASSRTGESGYGYTF
CDR3nt: TGTGCCAGCAGCCGGACGGGGGAGTCTGGCTATGGCTACACCTTC
d_gene: -
j_gene: TRBJ1-2
v_gene: TRBV6-6
abundance: once

CDR3aa: CASSVAADYGYTF
CDR3nt: TGTGCCAGCAGCGTAGCGGCGGACTATGGCTACACCTTC
d_gene: -
j_gene: TRBJ1-2
v_gene: TRBV9
abundance: -

CDR3aa: CALHPGQDSYEQYF
CDR3nt: TGTGCCTTACACCCCGGACAGGACTCCTACGAGCAGTACTTC
d_gene: TRBD1
j_gene: TRBJ2-7
v_gene: TRBV30
abundance: -

CDR3aa: CASSVRPSTGGRNIQYF
CDR3nt: TGTGCCAGCAGCGTCCGCCCTAGCACGGGTGGTAGAAACATTCAGTACTTC
d_gene: -
j_gene: TRBJ2-4
v_gene: TRBV9
abundance: -

CDR3aa: CASSKRLGGGDTGELFF
CDR3nt: TGTGCCAGCAGCAAGAGGCTCGGAGGGGGCGACACCGGGGAGCTGTTTTTT
d_gene: -
j_gene: TRBJ2-2
v_gene: TRBV21-1
abundance: -

CDR3aa: CASSQEGGGAGKNIQYF
CDR3nt: TGTGCCAGCAGCCAAGAAGGCGGGGGGGCGGGCAAAAACATTCAGTACTTC
d_gene: TRBD2
j_gene: TRBJ2-4
v_gene: TRBV4-2
abundance: -

CDR3aa: CASSLQAGGDSSYNEQFF
CDR3nt: TGTGCCAGCAGCTTACAAGCGGGGGGCGACAGCTCCTACAATGAGCAGTTCTTC
d_gene: TRBD2
j_gene: TRBJ2-1
v_gene: TRBV7-3
abundance: -

CDR3aa: CASSYSQLFNYGYTF
CDR3nt: TGTGCCAGCAGTTACTCGCAACTTTTTAACTATGGCTACACCTTC
d_gene: -
j_gene: TRBJ1-2
v_gene: TRBV6-5
abundance: -

CDR3aa: CASSQGQGINYGYTF
CDR3nt: TGCGCCAGCAGCCAAGGACAGGGAATAAACTATGGCTACACCTTC
d_gene: TRBD1
j_gene: TRBJ1-2
v_gene: TRBV4-1
abundance: -